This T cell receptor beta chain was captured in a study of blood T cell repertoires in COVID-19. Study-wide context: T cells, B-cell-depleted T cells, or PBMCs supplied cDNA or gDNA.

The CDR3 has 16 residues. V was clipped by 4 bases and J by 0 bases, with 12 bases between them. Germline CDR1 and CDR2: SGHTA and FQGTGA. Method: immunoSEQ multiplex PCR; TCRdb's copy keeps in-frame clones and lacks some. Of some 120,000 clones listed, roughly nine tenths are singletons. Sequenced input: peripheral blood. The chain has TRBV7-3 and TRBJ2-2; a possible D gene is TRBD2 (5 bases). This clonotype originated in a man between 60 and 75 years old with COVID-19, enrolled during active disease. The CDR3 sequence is CASSYGGLSNTGELFF. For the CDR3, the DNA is TGTGCCAGCAGCTACGGCGGACTTTCGAACACCGGGGAGCTGTTTTTT.